A selection of T cell receptor beta chains follows, all from one sample in a study of cytomegalovirus exposure and HLA in healthy donors. TCRdb's copy holds only in-frame clones and misses some; the assay was immunoSEQ multiplex PCR. Among 150,000 to 200,000 clones listed, approximately 71% were seen once. Sequenced: PBMCs. All receptors derive from a man in his forties or fifties in good health and CMV-seronegative. Each CDR3 is given with its conserved first and last residue.

V,J,length,CDR3
TRBV5-6,TRBJ2-2,15,CASSSRDRNTGELFF
TRBV6-4,TRBJ1-6,16,CASSSGTVLWDSPLHF
TRBV19,TRBJ2-7,13,CASSEGGPYEQYF
TRBV6-6,TRBJ1-6,15,CASSYSEGTNSPLHF
TRBV5-4,TRBJ2-1,16,CASSPTGGQGVNEQFF
TRBV19,TRBJ2-2,14,CASSIQGNTGELFF
TRBV7-9,TRBJ2-3,17,CASSLAGLAGPKDTQYF
TRBV6-6,TRBJ2-3,16,CASSYGRRGFTDTQYF
TRBV19,TRBJ2-7,13,CASSVLAGYEQYF
TRBV11-1,TRBJ1-1,13,CASSYRAGTEAFF
TRBV5-1,TRBJ2-7,15,CASRITGQETYEQYF
TRBV5-1,TRBJ2-2,16,CASSPPLLANTGELFF
TRBV29-1,TRBJ2-5,13,CSVDQGVQETQYF
TRBV6-1,TRBJ2-7,15,CASSQGTSGGHEQYF
TRBV28,TRBJ2-5,14,CASRPGTSPETQYF